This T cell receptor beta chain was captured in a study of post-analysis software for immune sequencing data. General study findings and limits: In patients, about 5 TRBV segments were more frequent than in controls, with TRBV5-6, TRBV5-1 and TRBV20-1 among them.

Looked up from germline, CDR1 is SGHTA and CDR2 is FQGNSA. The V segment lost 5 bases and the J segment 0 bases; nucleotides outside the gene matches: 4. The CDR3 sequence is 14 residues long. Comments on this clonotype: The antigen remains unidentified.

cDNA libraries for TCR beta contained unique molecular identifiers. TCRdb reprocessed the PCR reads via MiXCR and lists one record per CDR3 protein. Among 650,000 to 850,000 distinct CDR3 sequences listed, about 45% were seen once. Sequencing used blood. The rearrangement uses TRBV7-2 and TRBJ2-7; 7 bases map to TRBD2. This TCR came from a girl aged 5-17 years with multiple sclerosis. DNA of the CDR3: TGTGCCAGCAGCACCCGACTAGCCTCCTACGAGCAGTACTTC. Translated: CASSTRLASYEQYF.